The rows below give T cell receptor delta chains drawn from one sample of a study of gamma-delta chains in newborns, infants, children. TCRdb reanalysed the reads via CATT. The sample contains 4,000 to 4,500 delta-chain clones, around 6.2% of which appear only once. Sequenced material: blood. Receptors originate from a child who was a newborn, infant or young child, either healthy, febrile or measles-vaccinated (not recorded which). Both conserved end residues are part of each CDR3. Fields, in order: J gene, V gene, clone size, D gene, CDR3 protein, CDR3 DNA. A D gene is named only where the DNA matches it firmly. Not all rows give a size; the values are once, few, many and, for expanded clones, a class.

>TRDJ3|TRDV2|large|TRDD3
CACDLLGDSWDTRQMFF
TGTGCCTGTGACCTACTGGGGGACTCCTGGGACACCCGACAGATGTTTTTC
>TRDJ2|TRDV2|few|TRDD3
CACNWGITAQLFF
TGTGCCTGTAACTGGGGGATCACAGCACAACTCTTCTTT
>TRDJ3|TRDV2|.|TRDD3
CACDLILGDTWDTRQMFF
TGTGCCTGTGACCTTATACTGGGGGATACCTGGGACACCCGACAGATGTTTTTC
>TRDJ3|TRDV2|large|TRDD3
CACDTAGGYSWDTRQMFF
TGTGCCTGTGACACCGCTGGGGGATACTCCTGGGACACCCGACAGATGTTTTTC
>TRDJ1|TRAV29/DV5|.|TRDD3
CAASGTGGPRSYTDKLIF
TGTGCAGCAAGCGGTACTGGGGGACCTCGATCGTACACCGATAAACTCATCTTT
>TRDJ2|TRDV3|few|TRDD3
CAFRDTLAPRVGAQLFF
TGTGCCTTTAGGGATACGCTCGCACCCCGAGTTGGTGCACAACTCTTCTTT
>TRDJ3|TRDV2|few|TRDD3
CACDVLGDTGDTRQMFF
TGTGCCTGTGACGTACTGGGGGATACAGGGGACACCCGACAGATGTTTTTC
>TRDJ1|TRDV2|medium-sized|TRDD3
CACDLLGADKLIF
TGTGCCTGTGACTTGCTGGGGGCCGATAAACTCATCTTT
>TRDJ3|TRDV2|few|TRDD3
CACDTAGGLSSWDTRQMFF
TGTGCCTGTGACACCGCTGGGGGTTTAAGCTCCTGGGACACCCGACAGATGTTTTTC
>TRDJ3|TRDV2|.|TRDD3
CACDTWGIFPTQNSWDTRQMFF
TGTGCCTGTGACACCTGGGGGATTTTCCCAACTCAGAACTCCTGGGACACCCGACAGATGTTTTTC
>TRDJ2|TRDV3|few|TRDD3
CAWGILTAQLFF
TGTGCCTGGGGGATTTTGACAGCACAACTCTTCTTT
>TRDJ3|TRDV2|.|TRDD3
CACDKLGDTSWDTRQMFF
TGTGCCTGTGACAAGCTGGGGGATACGTCCTGGGACACCCGACAGATGTTTTTC
>TRDJ3|TRDV2|.|TRDD3
CACDTTGGYGSWDTRQMFF
TGTGCCTGTGACACCACTGGGGGTTACGGGTCCTGGGACACCCGACAGATGTTTTTC
>TRDJ3|TRDV2|.|TRDD3
CACDKYWGIPSSWDTRQMFF
TGTGCCTGTGACAAATACTGGGGGATACCGAGCTCCTGGGACACCCGACAGATGTTTTTC
>TRDJ3|TRDV2|large|TRDD3
CACDVLGARSWDTRQMFF
TGTGCCTGTGACGTACTGGGGGCGCGCTCCTGGGACACCCGACAGATGTTTTTC
>TRDJ3|TRDV2|.|TRDD3
CACDTITGGANSWDTRQMFF
TGTGCCTGTGACACTATCACTGGGGGAGCAAACTCCTGGGACACCCGACAGATGTTTTTC
>TRDJ3|TRDV2|.|TRDD3
CACDILLGVSSWDTRQMFF
TGTGCCTGTGACATCCTACTGGGGGTCAGCTCCTGGGACACCCGACAGATGTTTTTC
>TRDJ2|TRDV2|.|TRDD3
CACDTGGWLALTAQLFF
TGTGCCTGTGATACTGGGGGATGGCTGGCTTTGACAGCACAACTCTTCTTT
>TRDJ1|TRDV2|.|TRDD3
CACDTVRFTGGPGDKLIF
TGTGCTTGTGACACCGTTCGGTTTACTGGGGGCCCGGGCGATAAACTCATCTTT
>TRDJ3|TRAV29/DV5|.|.
CAADRGTTSWDTRQMFF
TGTGCAGCAGATCGTGGGACTACCTCTTGGGACACCCGACAGATGTTTTTC
>TRDJ2|TRDV2|large|TRDD3
CACDTWGIPAQLFF
TGTGCCTGTGACACCTGGGGGATACCAGCACAACTCTTCTTT
>TRDJ3|TRDV2|medium-sized|.
CACDTVIVSWDTRQMFF
TGTGCCTGTGACACCGTGATCGTCTCCTGGGACACCCGACAGATGTTTTTC
>TRDJ3|TRDV2|.|TRDD3
CACDTVLGESSRDTRQMFF
TGTGCCTGTGACACCGTACTGGGGGAGAGCTCCCGGGACACCCGACAGATGTTTTTC
>TRDJ3|TRDV2|.|TRDD3
CACDTVLGDTRGSWDTRQMFF
TGTGCCTGTGACACCGTACTGGGGGATACGCGTGGGTCCTGGGACACCCGACAGATGTTTTTC
>TRDJ3|TRDV2|medium-sized|TRDD3
CACDAVLGDTGSWDTRQMFF
TGTGCCTGTGACGCCGTACTGGGGGATACGGGCTCCTGGGACACCCGACAGATGTTTTTC
>TRDJ3|TRDV2|.|TRDD3
CACDYWGISGSWDTRQMFF
TGTGCCTGTGACTACTGGGGGATAAGTGGATCCTGGGACACCCGACAGATGTTTTTC
>TRDJ3|TRDV2|.|TRDD3
CACDTPGGLPSWDTRQMFF
TGTGCCTGTGACACGCCTGGGGGATTACCCTCCTGGGACACCCGACAGATGTTTTTC
>TRDJ2|TRDV2|few|.
CACDTVGGSLTAQLFF
TGTGCCTGTGACACCGTAGGGGGTTCTTTGACAGCACAACTCTTCTTT
>TRDJ3|TRDV2|.|.
CACDTWGPSSWDTRQMFF
TGTGCCTGTGACACATGGGGCCCTAGCTCCTGGGACACCCGACAGATGTTTTTC
>TRDJ3|TRDV2|medium-sized|TRDD3
CACDTVLGALSWDTRQMFF
TGTGCCTGTGACACCGTGCTGGGGGCCCTCTCCTGGGACACCCGACAGATGTTTTTC
>TRDJ3|TRDV2|.|TRDD3
CACDKVGGLSSWDTRQMFF
TGTGCCTGTGACAAGGTGGGGGGATTGAGCTCCTGGGACACCCGACAGATGTTTTTC
>TRDJ3|TRDV2|few|TRDD3
CACDSLLGDTSWDTRQMFF
TGTGCCTGTGACTCCTTACTGGGGGATACCTCCTGGGACACCCGACAGATGTTTTTC
>TRDJ3|TRDV2|.|TRDD3
CACDTTGGAWDTRQMFF
TGTGCCTGTGACACTACTGGGGGAGCCTGGGACACCCGACAGATGTTTTTC
>TRDJ3|TRDV2|.|TRDD3
CACDTAGDWGIRSWDTRQMFF
TGTGCCTGTGACACCGCGGGGGACTGGGGGATACGCTCCTGGGACACCCGACAGATGTTTTTC
>TRDJ1|TRDV2|medium-sized|.
CACDSWGFTDKLIF
TGTGCCTGTGATAGCTGGGGATTCACCGATAAACTCATCTTT
>TRDJ3|TRDV2|.|TRDD3
CACDTVVGESSWDTRQMFF
TGTGCCTGTGACACCGTGGTGGGGGAAAGCTCCTGGGACACCCGGCAGATGTTTTTC
>TRDJ2|TRDV2|few|TRDD3
CACDTVGGIPSLTAQLFF
TGTGCCTGTGACACCGTTGGGGGGATTCCCTCTTTGACAGCACAACTCTTCTTT
>TRDJ2|TRDV2|medium-sized|TRDD3
CACDSLLGGLTAQLFF
TGTGCCTGTGACTCCCTACTGGGGGGGTTGACAGCACAACTCTTCTTT
>TRDJ2|TRDV2|medium-sized|TRDD3
CACDTWGILGLTAQLFF
TGTGCCTGTGACACCTGGGGGATACTTGGTTTGACAGCACAACTCTTCTTT
>TRDJ3|TRDV2|few|.
CACDTGGYRSSWDTRQMFF
TGTGCCTGTGACACCGGCGGATATAGGAGCTCCTGGGACACCCGACAGATGTTTTTC
>TRDJ2|TRDV1|.|TRDD3
CALGERAYEGYGSQLFF
TGTGCTCTTGGGGAACGTGCCTACGAGGGATACGGATCCCAACTCTTCTTT
>TRDJ3|TRDV2|.|TRDD3
CACDTGWGISSWDTRQMFF
TGTGCCTGTGACACCGGCTGGGGGATTAGCTCCTGGGACACCCGACAGATGTTTTTC
>TRDJ3|TRDV2|.|TRDD3
CACDPLTGGYSWDTRQMFF
TGTGCCTGTGACCCTCTTACCGGGGGATACTCCTGGGACACCCGACAGATGTTTTTC
>TRDJ3|TRDV2|few|TRDD3
CACDTVLGGSWGTRQMFF
TGTGCCTGTGACACCGTACTGGGGGGCTCCTGGGGCACCCGACAGATGTTTTTC